This TCR beta chain appears in the sequencing data of a study of human T cells and chemical hapten exposure. From the RACE reads, TCRdb called clonotypes with MiXCR, one entry per CDR3 protein. The sample holds about 56,000 distinct CDR3 sequences, about 9.3% seen once. Time point: patch test 1, 2 weeks after DPC sensitization. Treatment: therapeutic diphenylcyclopropenone sensitization with weekly scalp DPC. From germline, CDR1 is SGHRS and CDR2 YFSETQ. Trimming cost V 0 bases and J 1 base, with 6 bases left between them. This CDR3 has 14 amino acids. The sequence was collected from a woman aged 35 to 49 with alopecia areata. Some clones in this sample may be carry-over from other donors' samples. The sequencing here drew on whole blood, taken in connection with sensitization to the hapten diphenylcyclopropenone (DPC). The chain carries TRBV5-1 and TRBJ2-3; D may be TRBD2 (6 bases). CDR3 in DNA: TGCGCCAGCAGCTTGGCTAGCGGCACAGATACGCAGTATTTT. Its translation: CASSLASGTDTQYF.